This T cell receptor beta chain is drawn from a study of OX40 agonist ivuxolimab in advanced cancers. The wider study: Patients received ivuxolimab, an agonistic anti-OX40 (CD134) antibody.

Notes on the study in general: Within 6 weeks, CD4+ and CD8+ blood T cells expanded clonally at 0.1 to 3.0 mg/kg.

Only in-frame clones appear in the TCRdb table, and some are missing; sequencing was by immunoSEQ multiplex PCR. The sample comprises nearly 65,000 clones, roughly nine tenths of which are singletons, and 4% to 5% rests with the top ten. Concerning this clone itself: Its matching antigen is unknown.

The input for sequencing was CD4+ or CD8+ T cells sorted from blood, taken in a trial of the OX40 agonist ivuxolimab. This clonotype was obtained from an adult with an advanced solid tumor such as melanoma, head and neck, liver or kidney cancer.

CDR3 in amino acids: CASSLQGRSYEQYF. The CDR3 nucleotides read TGCGCCAGCAGCTTGCAGGGACGGAGTTACGAGCAGTACTTC. The genes are TRBV5-1 and TRBJ2-7; D possibly matches TRBD1 or TRBD2 (5 bases each). Per the germline V gene, CDR1 is SGHRS and CDR2 is YFSETQ. The V gene lost 1 base and the J gene lost 4 bases, with 12 bases spanning the gap. This CDR3 is 14 amino acids long.